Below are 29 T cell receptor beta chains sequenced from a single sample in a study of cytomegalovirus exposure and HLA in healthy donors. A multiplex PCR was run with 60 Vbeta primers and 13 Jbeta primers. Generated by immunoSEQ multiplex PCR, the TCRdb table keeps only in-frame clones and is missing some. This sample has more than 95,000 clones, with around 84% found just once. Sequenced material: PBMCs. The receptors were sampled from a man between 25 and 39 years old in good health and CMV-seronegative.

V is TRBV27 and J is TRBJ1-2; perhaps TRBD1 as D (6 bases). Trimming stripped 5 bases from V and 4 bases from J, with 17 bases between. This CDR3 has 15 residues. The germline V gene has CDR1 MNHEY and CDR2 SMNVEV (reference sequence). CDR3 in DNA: TGTGCCAGCAGTCCAGGGGACGGAATCCGCTATGGCTACACCTTC. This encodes CASSPGDGIRYGYTF.

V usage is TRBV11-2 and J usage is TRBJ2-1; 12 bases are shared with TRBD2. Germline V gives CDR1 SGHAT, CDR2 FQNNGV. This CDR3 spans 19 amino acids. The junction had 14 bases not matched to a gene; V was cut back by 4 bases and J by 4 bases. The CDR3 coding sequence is TGTGCCAGCAGCTCCTATAGGGGGAGGGGACTAGCGGGTTACAATGAGCAGTTCTTC. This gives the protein CASSSYRGRGLAGYNEQFF.

CDR3 DNA: TGTGCCAGCCACGGGACAGGCCGAAACTATGGCTACACCTTC. Protein sequence: CASHGTGRNYGYTF. The chain couples TRBV19 to TRBJ1-2, with 8 bases aligning to TRBD1. CDR3 length: 14 amino acids. V was pared by 9 bases and J by 2 bases, with 8 bases of the junction left unmatched. Looked up from germline, CDR1 is LNHDA and CDR2 is SQIVND (reference sequence).

CDR3 DNA sequence: TGCGCCAGCAGCACAACTGGGGAGGGGTTTTATGGCTACACCTTC. Its translation: CASSTTGEGFYGYTF. The chain links TRBV4-3 to TRBJ1-2, with D possibly matching TRBD1 (5 bases). The V end was cut by 5 bases, the J end by 5 bases, with 18 bases between. This CDR3 spans 15 amino acids. CDR1 LGHNA and CDR2 YSLEER come from the germline V gene.

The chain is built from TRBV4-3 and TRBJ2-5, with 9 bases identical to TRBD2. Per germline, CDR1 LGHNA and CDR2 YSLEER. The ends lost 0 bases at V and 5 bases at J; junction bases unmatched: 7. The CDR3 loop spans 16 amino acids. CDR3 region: CASSQERRGGAETQYF. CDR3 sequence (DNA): TGCGCCAGCAGCCAAGAACGGCGGGGGGGCGCCGAGACCCAGTACTTC.

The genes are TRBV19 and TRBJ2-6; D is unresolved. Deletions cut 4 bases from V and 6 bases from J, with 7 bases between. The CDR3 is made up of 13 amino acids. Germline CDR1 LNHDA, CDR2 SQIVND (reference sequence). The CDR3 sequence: CASSRQEANVLTF. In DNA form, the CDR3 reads TGTGCCAGTAGTAGGCAGGAGGCCAACGTCCTGACTTTC.

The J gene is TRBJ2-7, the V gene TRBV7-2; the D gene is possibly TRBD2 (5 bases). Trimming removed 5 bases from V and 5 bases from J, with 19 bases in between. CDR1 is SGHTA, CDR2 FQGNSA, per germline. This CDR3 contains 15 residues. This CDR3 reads CASSREARAFDEQYF. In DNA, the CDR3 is TGTGCCAGCAGCCGAGAAGCGCGGGCCTTCGACGAGCAGTACTTC.

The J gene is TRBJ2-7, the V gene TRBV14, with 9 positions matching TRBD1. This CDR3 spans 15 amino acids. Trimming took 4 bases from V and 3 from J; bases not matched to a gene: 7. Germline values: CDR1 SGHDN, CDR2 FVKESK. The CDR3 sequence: CASSPPGTGIYEQYF. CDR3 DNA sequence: TGTGCCAGCAGCCCCCCCGGGACAGGGATCTACGAGCAGTACTTC.

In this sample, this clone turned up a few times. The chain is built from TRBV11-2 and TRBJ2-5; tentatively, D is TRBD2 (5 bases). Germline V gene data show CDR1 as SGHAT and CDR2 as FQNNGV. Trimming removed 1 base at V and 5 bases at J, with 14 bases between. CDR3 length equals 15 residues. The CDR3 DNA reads TGTGCCAGCAGCTTAGTTCCCGGGATCGGGGAGACCCAGTACTTC. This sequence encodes CASSLVPGIGETQYF.

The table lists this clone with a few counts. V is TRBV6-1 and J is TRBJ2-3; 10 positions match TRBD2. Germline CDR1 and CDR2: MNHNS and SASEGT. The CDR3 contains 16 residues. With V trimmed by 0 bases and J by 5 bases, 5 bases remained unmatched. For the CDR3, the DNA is TGTGCCAGCAGTGAAGCAAGCGGGGGGGCGAGAGATACGCAGTATTTT. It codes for CASSEASGGARDTQYF.

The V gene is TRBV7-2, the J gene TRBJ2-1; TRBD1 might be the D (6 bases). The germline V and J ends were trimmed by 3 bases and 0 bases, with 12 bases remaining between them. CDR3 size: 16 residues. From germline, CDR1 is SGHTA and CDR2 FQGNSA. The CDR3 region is CASSFRRDNSYNEQFF. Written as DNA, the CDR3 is TGTGCCAGCAGCTTCCGCCGGGACAACTCCTACAATGAGCAGTTCTTC.

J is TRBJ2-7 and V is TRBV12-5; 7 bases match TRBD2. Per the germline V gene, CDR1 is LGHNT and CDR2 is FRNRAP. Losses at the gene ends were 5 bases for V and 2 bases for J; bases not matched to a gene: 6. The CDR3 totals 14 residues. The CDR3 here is CASGPQGGTYEQYF. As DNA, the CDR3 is TGTGCTAGTGGTCCCCAGGGAGGGACCTACGAGCAGTACTTC.

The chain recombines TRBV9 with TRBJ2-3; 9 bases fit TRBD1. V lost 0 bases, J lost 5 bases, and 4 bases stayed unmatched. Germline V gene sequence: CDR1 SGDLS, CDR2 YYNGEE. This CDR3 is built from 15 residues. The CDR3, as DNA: TGTGCCAGCAGCGTAGGCCCGACAGGGGGAGATACGCAGTATTTT. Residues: CASSVGPTGGDTQYF.

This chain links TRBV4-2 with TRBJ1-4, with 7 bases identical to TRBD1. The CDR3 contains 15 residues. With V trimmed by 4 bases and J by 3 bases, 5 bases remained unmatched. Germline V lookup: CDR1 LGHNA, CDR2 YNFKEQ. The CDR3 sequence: CASSLNRGANEKLFF. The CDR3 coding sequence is TGTGCCAGCAGCCTAAACAGGGGAGCTAATGAAAAACTGTTTTTT.

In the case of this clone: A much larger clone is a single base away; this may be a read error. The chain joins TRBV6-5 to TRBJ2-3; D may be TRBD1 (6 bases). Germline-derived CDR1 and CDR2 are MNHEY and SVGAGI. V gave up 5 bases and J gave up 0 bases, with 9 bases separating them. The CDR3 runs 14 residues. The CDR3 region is CASSDRTSTDTQYF. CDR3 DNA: TGTGCCAGCAGTGACAGGACTAGCACAGATACGCAGTATTTT.

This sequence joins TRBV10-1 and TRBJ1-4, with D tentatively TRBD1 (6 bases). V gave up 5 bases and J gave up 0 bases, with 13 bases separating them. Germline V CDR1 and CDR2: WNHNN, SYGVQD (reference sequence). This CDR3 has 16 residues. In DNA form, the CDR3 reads TGCGCCAGCAGTAGGGGGATCGGTGCAACTAATGAAAAACTGTTTTTT. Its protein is CASSRGIGATNEKLFF.

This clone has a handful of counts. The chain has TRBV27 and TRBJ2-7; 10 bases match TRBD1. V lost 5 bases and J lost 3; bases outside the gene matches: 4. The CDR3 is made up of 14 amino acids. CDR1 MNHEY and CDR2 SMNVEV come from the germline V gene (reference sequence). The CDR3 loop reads CASSLGQGVYEQYF. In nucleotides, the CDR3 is TGTGCCAGCAGTCTTGGACAGGGGGTCTACGAGCAGTACTTC.

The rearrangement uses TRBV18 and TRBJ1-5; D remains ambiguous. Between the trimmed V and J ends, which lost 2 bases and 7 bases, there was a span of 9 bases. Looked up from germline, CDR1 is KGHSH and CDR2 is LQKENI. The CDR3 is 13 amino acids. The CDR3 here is CASSPESQQPQHF. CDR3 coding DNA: TGTGCCAGCTCACCAGAGAGTCAACAGCCCCAGCATTTT.

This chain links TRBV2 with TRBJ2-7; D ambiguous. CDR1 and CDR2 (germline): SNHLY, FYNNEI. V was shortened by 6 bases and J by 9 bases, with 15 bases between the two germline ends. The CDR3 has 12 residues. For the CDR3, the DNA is TGTGCCAGCAGCCCTAACAGCTCGCTGCAGTACTTC. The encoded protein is CASSPNSSLQYF.

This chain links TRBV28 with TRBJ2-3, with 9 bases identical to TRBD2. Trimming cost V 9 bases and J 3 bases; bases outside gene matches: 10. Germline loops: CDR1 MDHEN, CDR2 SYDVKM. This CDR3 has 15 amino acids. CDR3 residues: CASIKRGARTDTQYF. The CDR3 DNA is TGTGCCAGTATAAAGCGGGGGGCGAGAACAGATACGCAGTATTTT.

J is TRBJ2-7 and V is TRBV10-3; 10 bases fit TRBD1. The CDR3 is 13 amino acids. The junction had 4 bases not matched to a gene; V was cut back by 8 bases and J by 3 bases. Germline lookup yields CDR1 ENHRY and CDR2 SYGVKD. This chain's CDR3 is CAIGGQGSYEQYF. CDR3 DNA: TGTGCCATCGGGGGACAGGGGAGCTACGAGCAGTACTTC.

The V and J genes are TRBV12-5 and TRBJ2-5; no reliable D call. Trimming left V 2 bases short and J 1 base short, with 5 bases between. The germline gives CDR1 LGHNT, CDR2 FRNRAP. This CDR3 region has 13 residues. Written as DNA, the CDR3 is TGTGCTAGTGGTTTGACCAGCCAAGAGACCCAGTACTTC. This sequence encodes CASGLTSQETQYF.

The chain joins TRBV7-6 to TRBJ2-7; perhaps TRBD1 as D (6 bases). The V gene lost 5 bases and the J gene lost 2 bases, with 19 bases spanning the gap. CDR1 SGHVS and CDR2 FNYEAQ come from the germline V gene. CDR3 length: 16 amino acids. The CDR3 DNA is TGTGCCAGCAGCCAGGGGCTCGGGGCCAGAGCCTACGAGCAGTACTTC. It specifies CASSQGLGARAYEQYF.

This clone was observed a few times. The CDR3, as DNA: TGCGCCAGCAGCTCCCAAGTGGGCTCCGGGGAGCTGTTTTTT. It yields the protein CASSSQVGSGELFF. The rearrangement uses TRBV5-1 and TRBJ2-2; no definite D call. Germline CDR1 and CDR2: SGHRS and YFSETQ. V was cut by 3 bases and J by 6 bases, with 12 bases left in between. The CDR3 extends over 14 amino acids.

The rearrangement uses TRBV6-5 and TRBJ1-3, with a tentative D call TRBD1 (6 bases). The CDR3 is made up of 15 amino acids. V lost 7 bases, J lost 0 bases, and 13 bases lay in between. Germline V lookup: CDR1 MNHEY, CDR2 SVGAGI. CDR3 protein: CASIKQGASGNTIYF. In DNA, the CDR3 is TGTGCCAGCATCAAACAGGGAGCCTCTGGAAACACCATATATTTT.

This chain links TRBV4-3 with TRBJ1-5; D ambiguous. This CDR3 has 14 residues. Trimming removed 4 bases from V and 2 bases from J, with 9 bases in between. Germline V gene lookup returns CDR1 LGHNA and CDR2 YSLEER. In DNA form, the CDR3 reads TGCGCCAGCAGCCGGAGGGAGGGCAATCAGCCCCAGCATTTT. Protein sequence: CASSRREGNQPQHF.

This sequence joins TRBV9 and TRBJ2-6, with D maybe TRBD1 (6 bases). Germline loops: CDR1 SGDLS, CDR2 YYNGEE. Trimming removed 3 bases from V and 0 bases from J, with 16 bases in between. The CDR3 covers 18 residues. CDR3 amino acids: CASSGRQVIISGANVLTF. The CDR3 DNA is TGTGCCAGCAGCGGTCGACAGGTGATAATCTCTGGGGCCAACGTCCTGACTTTC.

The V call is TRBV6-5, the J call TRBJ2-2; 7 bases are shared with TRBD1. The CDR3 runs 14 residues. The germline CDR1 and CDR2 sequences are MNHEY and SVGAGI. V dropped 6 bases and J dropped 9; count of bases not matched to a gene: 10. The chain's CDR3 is CASRQIQGDRELFF. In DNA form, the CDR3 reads TGTGCCAGCAGACAAATCCAGGGGGACCGGGAGCTGTTTTTT.

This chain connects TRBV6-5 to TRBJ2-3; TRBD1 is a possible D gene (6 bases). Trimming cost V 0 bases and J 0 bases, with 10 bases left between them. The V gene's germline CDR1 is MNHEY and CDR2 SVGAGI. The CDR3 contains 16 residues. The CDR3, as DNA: TGTGCCAGCAGTTACTCAGGGGGTTCTAGCACAGATACGCAGTATTTT. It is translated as CASSYSGGSSTDTQYF.